Listed below are T cell receptor beta chains from one sample, sequenced in a study of blood T cells in healthy people across ages. One entry per CDR3 protein results from TCRdb running MiXCR on the 5' RACE reads. The sample lists over a million distinct CDR3 sequences; roughly 40% were seen once. The specimen was blood. These receptors were collected from a woman between 18 and 29 years old in good health. Each CDR3 is given with its conserved first and last residue. The order of the fields is V gene, J gene, clone size, D gene, CDR3 protein, CDR3 DNA. A D gene is named only where the DNA matches it firmly. Expanded clones are given a class, and other clones once, few, many or no size at all.

V gene: TRBV20-1
J gene: TRBJ2-3
clone size: NA
D gene: TRBD2
CDR3 protein: CSAVHRTSGTSTDTQYF
CDR3 DNA: TGCAGTGCTGTACATCGAACTAGCGGGACTAGCACAGATACGCAGTATTTT

V gene: TRBV12-3/TRBV12-4
J gene: TRBJ1-5
clone size: NA
D gene: NA
CDR3 protein: CASSLLGAADQPQHF
CDR3 DNA: TGTGCCAGCAGTTTATTAGGGGCCGCCGATCAGCCCCAGCATTTT

V gene: TRBV20-1
J gene: TRBJ2-1
clone size: NA
D gene: NA
CDR3 protein: CSARDGTQTNQFF
CDR3 DNA: TGCAGTGCTAGAGATGGGACTCAGACAAACCAGTTCTTC

V gene: TRBV6-6
J gene: TRBJ2-3
clone size: NA
D gene: TRBD2
CDR3 protein: CASIASGSSTDTQYF
CDR3 DNA: TGTGCATCAATAGCTAGCGGGTCTAGCACAGATACGCAGTATTTT

V gene: TRBV7-3
J gene: TRBJ1-1
clone size: NA
D gene: NA
CDR3 protein: CASSLFESTEAFF
CDR3 DNA: TGTGCCAGCAGCTTATTCGAGAGCACTGAAGCTTTCTTT

V gene: TRBV29-1
J gene: TRBJ1-1
clone size: NA
D gene: NA
CDR3 protein: CSVRAGRVTEAFF
CDR3 DNA: TGCAGCGTTAGGGCAGGGAGGGTCACTGAAGCTTTCTTT

V gene: TRBV7-9
J gene: TRBJ2-7
clone size: once
D gene: NA
CDR3 protein: CASSLDVGTGYEQYF
CDR3 DNA: TGTGCCAGCAGCTTAGACGTAGGGACGGGGTACGAGCAGTACTTC

V gene: TRBV21-1
J gene: TRBJ1-1
clone size: few
D gene: NA
CDR3 protein: CASSKGQGATGNTEAFF
CDR3 DNA: TGTGCCAGCAGCAAGGGACAGGGGGCTACTGGGAACACTGAAGCTTTCTTT

V gene: TRBV10-3
J gene: TRBJ2-1
clone size: NA
D gene: TRBD2
CDR3 protein: CAITPGTRCFQFF
CDR3 DNA: TGTGCCATCACTCCCGGGACTAGGTGCTTTCAGTTCTTC

V gene: TRBV9
J gene: TRBJ1-2
clone size: few
D gene: TRBD1
CDR3 protein: CASSPRTGGAPYYGYTF
CDR3 DNA: TGTGCCAGCAGCCCCAGGACAGGGGGCGCCCCCTACTATGGCTACACCTTC

V gene: TRBV5-1
J gene: TRBJ1-1
clone size: NA
D gene: TRBD1
CDR3 protein: CASSSGTVGTEAFF
CDR3 DNA: TGCGCCAGCAGCTCGGGGACAGTTGGCACTGAAGCTTTCTTT

V gene: TRBV3-1
J gene: TRBJ2-4
clone size: NA
D gene: NA
CDR3 protein: CASSPRGLENIQYF
CDR3 DNA: TGTGCCAGCAGCCCCCGGGGCCTCGAAAACATTCAGTACTTC

V gene: TRBV19
J gene: TRBJ1-5
clone size: NA
D gene: TRBD1
CDR3 protein: CASSIMEGGGQPQHF
CDR3 DNA: TGTGCCAGTAGTATAATGGAAGGGGGCGGTCAGCCCCAGCATTTT

V gene: TRBV2
J gene: TRBJ2-2
clone size: NA
D gene: TRBD2
CDR3 protein: CASLIWGGTSNTGELFF
CDR3 DNA: TGTGCCAGCCTGATATGGGGAGGGACTAGCAACACCGGGGAGCTGTTTTTT

V gene: TRBV2
J gene: TRBJ2-7
clone size: NA
D gene: TRBD2
CDR3 protein: CASSRAGGDREQYF
CDR3 DNA: TGTGCCAGCAGTCGTGCGGGAGGTGATCGGGAGCAGTACTTC

V gene: TRBV6-5
J gene: TRBJ2-7
clone size: few
D gene: TRBD2
CDR3 protein: CASSYSLAGGRNEQYF
CDR3 DNA: TGTGCCAGCAGTTACTCTCTAGCGGGGGGGCGGAATGAGCAGTACTTC

V gene: TRBV6-6
J gene: TRBJ2-7
clone size: NA
D gene: TRBD1
CDR3 protein: CASRTGGSYNEQYF
CDR3 DNA: TGTGCCAGCAGGACAGGGGGATCCTACAATGAGCAGTACTTC

V gene: TRBV9
J gene: TRBJ2-1
clone size: NA
D gene: TRBD1
CDR3 protein: CASSETGGMFNEQFF
CDR3 DNA: TGTGCCAGCAGCGAGACAGGGGGCATGTTTAATGAGCAGTTCTTC

V gene: TRBV28
J gene: TRBJ2-7
clone size: many
D gene: NA
CDR3 protein: CASSLLGRASEQYF
CDR3 DNA: TGTGCCAGCAGTTTACTGGGACGCGCGTCCGAGCAGTACTTC

V gene: TRBV20-1
J gene: TRBJ2-1
clone size: NA
D gene: TRBD2
CDR3 protein: CSARPLGLASTGEQFF
CDR3 DNA: TGCAGTGCTAGACCCCTGGGACTAGCGTCAACCGGGGAGCAGTTCTTC

V gene: TRBV27
J gene: TRBJ2-1
clone size: NA
D gene: NA
CDR3 protein: CASSKVQLWNEQFF
CDR3 DNA: TGTGCCAGCAGTAAGGTCCAGCTATGGAATGAGCAGTTCTTC

V gene: TRBV9
J gene: TRBJ2-3
clone size: once
D gene: TRBD2
CDR3 protein: CASSGLAGGGSAQYF
CDR3 DNA: TGTGCCAGCAGCGGGTTAGCGGGGGGGGGATCGGCGCAGTATTTT

V gene: TRBV4-1
J gene: TRBJ2-7
clone size: once
D gene: NA
CDR3 protein: CASSPQQGSSYEQYF
CDR3 DNA: TGCGCCAGCAGCCCGCAACAGGGAAGCTCCTACGAGCAGTACTTC

V gene: TRBV10-3
J gene: TRBJ2-7
clone size: few
D gene: NA
CDR3 protein: CAISESYHEQYF
CDR3 DNA: TGTGCCATCAGTGAGTCATATCACGAGCAGTACTTC

V gene: TRBV3-1
J gene: TRBJ2-5
clone size: once
D gene: NA
CDR3 protein: CASSQEDELSVVVETQYF
CDR3 DNA: TGTGCCAGCAGCCAAGAGGACGAGCTGTCGGTGGTAGTGGAGACCCAGTACTTC

V gene: TRBV7-2
J gene: TRBJ2-3
clone size: NA
D gene: NA
CDR3 protein: CASHKWGGTDAQYF
CDR3 DNA: TGTGCCAGCCACAAGTGGGGGGGCACAGATGCGCAGTATTTT

V gene: TRBV20-1
J gene: TRBJ2-3
clone size: NA
D gene: NA
CDR3 protein: CSARDVWNTDTQYF
CDR3 DNA: TGCAGTGCTAGAGATGTTTGGAACACAGATACGCAGTATTTT

V gene: TRBV6-6
J gene: TRBJ2-7
clone size: NA
D gene: NA
CDR3 protein: CASSYQGQSYEQYF
CDR3 DNA: TGTGCCAGCAGTTATCAGGGTCAGTCCTACGAGCAGTACTTC

V gene: TRBV28
J gene: TRBJ2-1
clone size: NA
D gene: TRBD2
CDR3 protein: CASSFPGTRPNEQFF
CDR3 DNA: TGTGCCAGCAGTTTTCCGGGGACTAGGCCCAATGAGCAGTTCTTC

V gene: TRBV4-1
J gene: TRBJ2-1
clone size: NA
D gene: NA
CDR3 protein: CSSSQELQVGGEQFF
CDR3 DNA: TGCTCCAGCAGCCAAGAATTACAGGTAGGAGGCGAGCAGTTCTTC

V gene: TRBV3-1
J gene: TRBJ1-5
clone size: few
D gene: NA
CDR3 protein: CASSQDYTQPQHF
CDR3 DNA: TGTGCCAGCAGCCAAGATTATACGCAGCCCCAGCATTTT

V gene: TRBV6-1
J gene: TRBJ2-1
clone size: few
D gene: NA
CDR3 protein: CASKRDPLLHNEQFF
CDR3 DNA: TGTGCCAGCAAGAGGGACCCCCTTCTCCACAATGAGCAGTTCTTC

V gene: TRBV20-1
J gene: TRBJ2-3
clone size: few
D gene: TRBD2
CDR3 protein: CSVIWGDYREDTQYF
CDR3 DNA: TGCAGTGTAATATGGGGGGACTACCGGGAAGATACGCAGTATTTT

V gene: TRBV29-1
J gene: TRBJ1-5
clone size: NA
D gene: NA
CDR3 protein: CSVGRGSNQPQHF
CDR3 DNA: TGCAGCGTTGGGCGGGGTAGCAATCAGCCCCAGCATTTT

V gene: TRBV6-8
J gene: TRBJ1-6
clone size: NA
D gene: NA
CDR3 protein: CASSYTKQGSPLHF
CDR3 DNA: TGTGCCAGCAGTTACACCAAGCAGGGTTCACCCCTCCACTTT

V gene: TRBV3-1
J gene: TRBJ2-7
clone size: NA
D gene: NA
CDR3 protein: CASAVAGAYYEQYF
CDR3 DNA: TGTGCCAGCGCGGTTGCGGGGGCTTACTACGAGCAGTACTTC

V gene: TRBV5-6
J gene: TRBJ2-7
clone size: few
D gene: NA
CDR3 protein: CASSLFWVNEQYF
CDR3 DNA: TGTGCCAGCAGCTTGTTTTGGGTCAACGAGCAGTACTTC

V gene: TRBV11-2
J gene: TRBJ2-2
clone size: few
D gene: TRBD2
CDR3 protein: CASSFLAGDATGELFF
CDR3 DNA: TGTGCCAGCAGCTTTCTAGCGGGAGATGCCACCGGGGAGCTGTTTTTT

V gene: TRBV5-1
J gene: TRBJ2-3
clone size: NA
D gene: TRBD1
CDR3 protein: CASRRTGASTDTQYF
CDR3 DNA: TGCGCCAGCAGACGGACAGGGGCTAGCACAGATACGCAGTATTTT

V gene: TRBV7-2
J gene: TRBJ1-5
clone size: NA
D gene: TRBD1
CDR3 protein: CASGHVRQGHSNQPQHF
CDR3 DNA: TGTGCCAGCGGCCACGTCCGACAGGGGCATAGCAATCAGCCCCAGCATTTT

V gene: TRBV27
J gene: TRBJ1-1
clone size: few
D gene: TRBD1
CDR3 protein: CASSLTGGKNTEAFF
CDR3 DNA: TGTGCCAGCAGTTTAACAGGGGGCAAGAACACTGAAGCTTTCTTT

V gene: TRBV29-1
J gene: TRBJ2-1
clone size: few
D gene: NA
CDR3 protein: CSVEPIDSSYNEQFF
CDR3 DNA: TGCAGCGTTGAACCGATCGACAGCTCCTACAATGAGCAGTTCTTC